Below, 30 T cell receptor beta chains from the same sample are listed, as sequenced in a study of blood T cell repertoires in COVID-19. Produced via immunoSEQ multiplex PCR; TCRdb's table is partial and in-frame only. The sample has roughly 76,000 clones, approximately 90% seen once. Sequences were obtained from peripheral blood. The receptors derive from a man younger than 45 with acute or convalescent COVID-19.

The J gene is TRBJ2-2, the V gene TRBV2, with TRBD1 matching 8 bases. V shed 11 bases, J shed 7 bases, and the junction held 9 bases outside the gene matches. The CDR3 is 13 amino acids. CDR1 is SNHLY and CDR2 is FYNNEI in the germline V gene. CDR3: CAVRQGKVGELFF. The CDR3 DNA is TGTGCCGTTAGACAGGGGAAGGTCGGGGAGCTGTTTTTT.

This clone was detected only a few times. This chain uses TRBV28 with TRBJ2-5; TRBD2 might be the D (7 bases). Trimming pared 3 bases from V and 2 bases from J, leaving 16 bases between. This CDR3 has 16 amino acids. From germline, CDR1 is MDHEN and CDR2 SYDVKM. CDR3 loop: CASSFGGKGDQETQYF. The CDR3 nucleotides read TGTGCCAGCAGTTTCGGGGGGAAGGGGGATCAAGAGACCCAGTACTTC.

V and J are TRBV20-1 and TRBJ2-7, with TRBD2 as a possible D gene (6 bases). The CDR3 runs to 12 residues. Trimming took 3 bases from V and 6 from J, leaving 12 bases between them. CDR1 is DFQATT and CDR2 is SNEGSKA in the germline V gene (reference sequence). The CDR3 bases are TGCAGTGCTAGTAGCGGAGGGTCCGAGCAGTACTTC. Residues: CSASSGGSEQYF.

The rearrangement uses TRBV5-1 and TRBJ2-2, with 9 bases aligning to TRBD1. CDR1 and CDR2 from the germline V gene are SGHRS and YFSETQ. The V and J ends lost 4 bases and 3 bases, in that order; junction bases with no gene match: 19. CDR3 size: 20 residues. CDR3 residues: CASSPANWAGTGSHTGELFF. The CDR3 coding sequence is TGCGCCAGCAGCCCCGCGAACTGGGCTGGGACAGGGAGTCACACCGGGGAGCTGTTTTTT.

This chain links TRBV7-9 with TRBJ1-4; 8 nucleotides match TRBD1. Germline CDR1 reads SEHNR; CDR2 reads FQNEAQ (reference sequence). V lost 6 bases, J lost 5 bases, and 5 bases stayed unmatched. The CDR3 sequence is 14 residues long. The CDR3 DNA is TGTGCCAGCAGACGACAGGGGACGAATGAAAAACTGTTTTTT. Protein: CASRRQGTNEKLFF.

The chain employs TRBV19 and TRBJ1-5; 8 nucleotides line up with TRBD1. V shed 6 bases and J 2 bases; nucleotides not matched to a gene: 9. Germline V gene lookup returns CDR1 LNHDA and CDR2 SQIVND (reference sequence). The CDR3 totals 16 residues. DNA for the CDR3: TGTGCCAGTAGCACAATCGGACAGGGTGGCAATCAGCCCCAGCATTTT. This sequence encodes CASSTIGQGGNQPQHF.

CDR3 nucleotides: TGTGCCATGTATCCGCGGCATTCAACTAATGAAAAACTGTTTTTT. Protein product: CAMYPRHSTNEKLFF. The gene calls are TRBV28 and TRBJ1-4, with unresolved D. Trimming left V 10 bases short and J 0 bases short, with 15 bases between. Germline V lookup: CDR1 MDHEN, CDR2 SYDVKM. This CDR3 has 15 residues.

This chain joins TRBV7-9 and TRBJ1-5; no clear D. This CDR3 has 12 amino acids. CDR1 is SEHNR, CDR2 FQNEAQ, per germline (reference sequence). V was shortened by 1 base and J by 11 bases, with 9 bases between the two germline ends. Here the CDR3 DNA reads TGTGCCAGCAGCTTAGTCGGTAGAACCCAGCATTTT. Amino acids: CASSLVGRTQHF. The full variable domain, with the rest looked up from reference TRBV7-9 and TRBJ1-5, is DTGVSQNPRHKITKRGQNVTFRCDPISEHNRLYWYRQTLGQGPEFLTYFQNEAQLEKSRLLSDRFSAERPKGSFSTLEIQRTEQGDSAMYLCASSLVGRTQHFGDGTRLSIL.

The V gene is TRBV18, the J gene TRBJ2-5; TRBD2 agrees at 13 bases. V gave up 5 bases and J gave up 4 bases; unmatched junction bases: 10. CDR3 length: 17 residues. Germline-derived CDR1 and CDR2 are KGHSH and LQKENI. The CDR3: CASSSSRTSGRRETQYF. In nucleotides, the CDR3 is TGTGCCAGCTCATCCTCTCGGACTAGCGGGAGACGAGAGACCCAGTACTTC.

The chain is built from TRBV29-1 and TRBJ2-1; 13 bases fit TRBD2. Per germline, CDR1 SQVTM and CDR2 ANQGSEA. Germline trimming cut 4 bases from V and 6 bases from J; bases unmatched to any gene: 9. The CDR3 runs 16 residues. As DNA, the CDR3 is TGCAGCGTTGGATGGACTAGCGGGAGCGTTACCAATGAGCAGTTCTTC. Its translation is CSVGWTSGSVTNEQFF.

V usage is TRBV15 and J usage is TRBJ1-2; 10 bases are a match to TRBD1. This CDR3 spans 14 amino acids. The trim removed 4 bases at V and 6 bases at J, leaving 5 bases unmatched. Per the germline V gene, CDR1 is LNHNV and CDR2 is YYDKDF (reference sequence). The CDR3 DNA is TGTGCCACCAGCACAGACAGGGGGCAGGATGGCTACACCTTC. Amino acids: CATSTDRGQDGYTF.

This clone came up once. The genes are TRBV5-4 and TRBJ2-5; 10 nucleotides match TRBD2. With 3 bases clipped from V and 4 bases from J, the junction kept 3 bases outside the gene matches. This CDR3 region has 14 residues. CDR1 and CDR2 (germline): SGHNT, YYREEE (reference sequence). CDR3 loop: CASSSRLAGETQYF. The CDR3, as DNA: TGTGCCAGCAGCTCCAGACTAGCGGGAGAGACCCAGTACTTC.

The chain joins TRBV28 to TRBJ2-3; 9 bases fit TRBD2. V lost 4 bases to trimming and J lost 2 bases; unmatched junction nucleotides: 10. The CDR3 spans 17 residues. CDR1 and CDR2 (germline): MDHEN, SYDVKM. Here the CDR3 DNA reads TGTGCCAGCAGTTCGGCCCTAGCGGGGAGGTACACAGATACGCAGTATTTT. Amino acids: CASSSALAGRYTDTQYF.

The J gene is TRBJ1-1, the V gene TRBV18; tentative D call: TRBD1 (5 bases). This CDR3 has 15 residues. Trimming took off 2 bases at V and 0 bases at J, with 10 bases between the two ends. Germline CDR1 is KGHSH and CDR2 is LQKENI. CDR3 residues: CASSPSTAMNTEAFF. In nucleotides, the CDR3 is TGTGCCAGCTCACCATCGACAGCCATGAACACTGAAGCTTTCTTT.

This rearrangement joins TRBV18 to TRBJ2-3, with TRBD1 matching over 7 bases. V gave up 4 bases and J gave up 0 bases; unmatched junction bases: 7. The germline V gene encodes CDR1 KGHSH and CDR2 LQKENI. The CDR3 length is 16 residues. The CDR3 sequence: CASSLGQASSTDTQYF. The DNA of the CDR3 is TGTGCCAGCTCACTCGGACAGGCTTCTAGCACAGATACGCAGTATTTT.

J is TRBJ1-2 and V is TRBV30; unclear D gene. Trimming left V 2 bases short and J 8 bases short, with 15 bases between. The V gene's germline CDR1 is GTSNPN and CDR2 SVGIG (reference sequence). This CDR3 spans 13 amino acids. The CDR3 region has the DNA TGTGCCTGGAGTTCAGACGGGGTGAGGGGCTACACCTTC. Translating it yields CAWSSDGVRGYTF.

Regarding this clone: A read error may produce the germline difference seen at one junction end. The V call is TRBV28, the J call TRBJ2-7; 7 positions match TRBD1. This CDR3 has 14 amino acids. Germline V gene lookup returns CDR1 MDHEN and CDR2 SYDVKM. CDR3 sequence reads: CASSQRWDRGSKHF. The CDR3, as DNA: TGTGCCAGCAGTCAAAGGTGGGACAGAGGGAGTAAACACTTC.

The chain has TRBV19 and TRBJ2-3; 14 bases line up with TRBD2. V gave up 4 bases and J gave up 3 bases; unmatched junction bases: 6. Germline V gene sequence: CDR1 LNHDA, CDR2 SQIVND (reference sequence). The CDR3 is 17 residues long. CDR3 protein: CASSTGTSGRATDTQYF. CDR3 DNA sequence: TGTGCCAGTAGTACCGGGACTAGCGGGAGAGCGACAGATACGCAGTATTTT. Using reference TRBV19 and TRBJ2-3 for the parts outside the CDR3, the full variable domain is DGGITQSPKYLFRKEGQNVTLSCEQNLNHDAMYWYRQDPGQGLRLIYYSQIVNDFQKGDIAEGYSVSREKKESFPLTVTSAQKNPTAFYLCASSTGTSGRATDTQYFGPGTRLTVL.

V usage is TRBV5-6 and J usage is TRBJ1-2; tentative D call: TRBD1 (6 bases). The V gene's germline CDR1 is SGHDT and CDR2 YYEEEE. V lost 4 bases to trimming and J lost 4 bases, with 14 bases between them. The CDR3 has 14 amino acids. The CDR3 DNA reads as TGTGCCAGCAGCGTACAGGGTTCTAGCTATGGCTACACCTTC. Translated: CASSVQGSSYGYTF.

This clone was counted between two and nine times. The chain carries TRBV6-1 and TRBJ2-7; possible D gene TRBD1, 6 bases. The CDR3 loop spans 14 amino acids. Trimming left V 0 bases short and J 0 bases short, with 6 bases between. CDR1 and CDR2 from the germline V gene are MNHNS and SASEGT. The chain's CDR3 is CASSEADSSYEQYF. The CDR3 DNA follows: TGTGCCAGCAGTGAAGCGGACAGCTCCTACGAGCAGTACTTC.

This sequence joins TRBV27 and TRBJ1-2; D call uncertain. The CDR3 runs 13 residues. Germline CDR1 MNHEY, CDR2 SMNVEV (reference sequence). Trimming shortened V by 6 bases and J by 3 bases, and 11 bases separated the two germline ends. The CDR3 DNA is TGTGCCAGCAGGCCCCGGGGAGACTATGGCTACACCTTC. Amino acid sequence: CASRPRGDYGYTF.

The chain employs TRBV5-1 and TRBJ1-4; 7 bases are a match to TRBD1. Germline CDR1 SGHRS, CDR2 YFSETQ. The V segment lost 4 bases and the J segment 8 bases; nucleotides outside the gene matches: 8. This CDR3 spans 14 amino acids. The CDR3 nucleotides read TGCGCCAGCAGCCCTCGACAGGGTTTCGAAAAACTGTTTTTT. It yields the protein CASSPRQGFEKLFF.

J is TRBJ2-5 and V is TRBV7-3; TRBD2 might be the D (6 bases). CDR1 and CDR2 (germline): SGHTA, FQGTGA. This CDR3 comprises 13 residues. Trimming removed 5 bases from V and 3 bases from J, with 10 bases in between. In nucleotides, the CDR3 is TGTGCCAGCAGCGCGACTAGAGAAGAGACCCAGTACTTC. Translated, it gives CASSATREETQYF.

Remarks on this clone: This is likely a read error, given that the CDR3 carries no conserved phenylalanine or tryptophan at its end. It is unclear where the CDR3 begins or ends on the DNA, so no DNA is shown, and the CDR3 is as TCRdb lists it. The V gene is TRBV12-2, the J gene TRBJ2-7; whether TRBD2, the table's D call, matches the DNA was not checked. TRBV12-2 is classified as a pseudogene. The CDR3 is made up of 14 amino acids, end residues included. The CDR3 protein is CASRLDRAGTSSFL.

The chain joins TRBV29-1 to TRBJ2-3, with D perhaps matching TRBD1 (5 bases). Germline V lookup: CDR1 SQVTM, CDR2 ANQGSEA. CDR3 length equals 13 residues. The V and J ends lost 3 bases and 1 base respectively, with 8 bases between them. CDR3 loop: CSVDRERTDTQYF. CDR3 DNA: TGCAGCGTTGACAGGGAACGCACAGATACGCAGTATTTT.

This clone showed up just once. V gene TRBV2 combines with J gene TRBJ2-5; D is uncertain. This CDR3 contains 12 residues. V shed 5 bases and J shed 0 bases, with 4 bases lying between them. In germline, CDR1 is SNHLY, CDR2 FYNNEI. CDR3 coding DNA: TGTGCCAGCAGTCTATACCAAGAGACCCAGTACTTC. The encoded protein is CASSLYQETQYF. Based on the CDR3 plus reference TRBV2 and TRBJ2-5, the full variable domain is EPEVTQTPSHQVTQMGQEVILRCVPISNHLYFYWYRQILGQKVEFLVSFYNNEISEKSEIFDDQFSVERPDGSNFTLKIRSTKLEDSAMYFCASSLYQETQYFGPGTRLLVL.

This chain joins TRBV6-5 and TRBJ2-7, with 8 positions matching TRBD1. J gave up 5 bases and V 6 bases, and 6 bases lay outside the gene matches. Per the germline V gene, CDR1 is MNHEY and CDR2 is SVGAGI. This CDR3 has 13 residues. The chain's CDR3 is CASSYQGAHEQYF. CDR3 nucleotides: TGTGCCAGCAGCTACCAGGGGGCCCACGAGCAGTACTTC.

The chain employs TRBV19 and TRBJ2-2; 9 positions agree with TRBD2. This CDR3 region has 14 residues. Germline CDR1 LNHDA, CDR2 SQIVND (reference sequence). V gave up 8 bases and J gave up 2 bases; unmatched junction bases: 3. As DNA, the CDR3 is TGTGCCAGTCGGACTAGCGCCAACACCGGGGAGCTGTTTTTT. Its protein is CASRTSANTGELFF.

CDR3 sequence reads: CASSFRGPSGNEQFF. DNA of the CDR3: TGTGCCAGCAGCTTCCGGGGGCCTAGCGGCAATGAGCAGTTCTTC. The J gene is TRBJ2-1, the V gene TRBV7-2; tentative D call: TRBD2 (7 bases). V was cut by 3 bases and J by 6 bases, with 15 bases left in between. The V gene's germline CDR1 is SGHTA and CDR2 FQGNSA. The CDR3 has 15 amino acids.

This rearrangement joins TRBV7-8 to TRBJ2-7; D might be TRBD2 (6 bases). Germline values: CDR1 SGHVS, CDR2 FQNEAQ. V lost 1 base, J lost 1 base, and 17 bases lay in between. The CDR3 has 17 residues. CDR3 sequence: CASSLEAGRSISYEQYF. As DNA, the CDR3 is TGTGCCAGCAGCTTAGAAGCGGGCAGGAGCATTTCCTACGAGCAGTACTTC.